This entry lists 2 T cell receptor beta chains sequenced from one sample in a study of T cells in women clearing cervical HPV infection. Clones were sequenced by immunoSEQ multiplex PCR, and TCRdb holds only the in-frame ones, with some missing. This table holds approximately 30,000 clones. Sequenced: blood buffy coat. The receptors derive from a woman aged 18-69 years with a cervical HPV16 infection that either progressed to CIN3+ or cleared (not recorded which).

In the case of this clone: The read halts 3 residues ahead of the CDR3 end, with the missing end drawn from the germline J gene. The rearrangement links TRBV15 to TRBJ2-7, with D perhaps TRBD1 (5 bases). The CDR3 loop spans 11 amino acids. Germline V gene lookup returns CDR1 LNHNV and CDR2 YYDKDF (reference sequence). Trimming cost V 5 bases and J 6 bases, with 8 bases left between them. Here the CDR3 reads CATSATGEQYF. CDR3 DNA (partial): TGTGCCACCAGCGCCACAGGCGAG.

Note on this clone: Coverage ceases 3 residues before the CDR3 finishes, and the germline J gene fills in the end. The rearrangement uses TRBV5-1 and TRBJ1-2; D uncertain. CDR3 length: 15 residues. CDR1 is SGHRS and CDR2 is YFSETQ in the germline V gene. V was cut by 0 bases and J by 1 base, with 10 bases left in between. This CDR3 is CASSLGAGYNYGYTF. Incomplete CDR3 DNA: TGCGCCAGCAGCTTGGGGGCAGGCTATAACTATGGC. The variable domain in full, with the rest retrieved from reference TRBV5-1 and TRBJ1-2, is KAGVTQTPRYLIKTRGQQVTLSCSPISGHRSVSWYQQTPGQGLQFLFEYFSETQRNKGNFPGRFSGRQFSNSRSEMNVSTLELGDSALYLCASSLGAGYNYGYTFGSGTRLTVV.